This entry describes one T cell receptor (beta chain). Its antigen remains unidentified. The sample belongs to a study of radiation and T cells in renal cell carcinoma. General observations from the study: Irradiated tumors held more dominant CDR3 motifs than control tumors.

Treatment here: 15 Gy SBRT to primary tumor, nephrectomy 4 weeks later. Nephrectomy followed 15 Gy stereotactic body radiation by 4 weeks. Here immunoSEQ multiplex PCR was the method, and the copy in TCRdb shows in-frame clones only, minus some. The sample lists roughly 20,000 clones; 55% to 65% were seen once. This TCR derives from a woman in her sixties or seventies with renal cell carcinoma. The sample was tumor tissue, taken from a patient whose treatment included radiotherapy and nephrectomy.

CDR3 DNA sequence: TGTGCCAGCAGCCCCCAAACAGGGGGCATAACTGAAGCTTTCTTT. It encodes CASSPQTGGITEAFF. This chain links TRBV4-2 with TRBJ1-1, with TRBD1 identical over 9 bases. CDR1 and CDR2 from the germline V gene are LGHNA and YNFKEQ. V gave up 4 bases and J gave up 5 bases; unmatched junction bases: 8. The CDR3 has 15 amino acids.